These T cell receptor beta chains were read from a single sample in a study of T cells after posttransplantation cyclophosphamide. TCRdb's table, derived via immunoSEQ multiplex PCR, lists solely in-frame clones and lacks some. This sample comprises 10,000 to 13,000 clones, none seen once only. The specimen was PBMCs, collected after allogeneic stem cell transplant with posttransplant cyclophosphamide. These receptors were taken from a female patient in her forties or fifties who received an allogeneic stem cell transplant from a related donor, was CMV-positive, and had no GVHD. Some T cells may be provided by the graft donor. The CDR3 runs from the conserved cysteine through the conserved F or W. Each record gives: CDR3 DNA, CDR3 protein, clone size, V gene, D gene, CDR3 length, J gene. The D gene is left open where the match is weak. The listing skips clone size in some rows; elsewhere it reads once, few, many or a size class.

CDR3 DNA: TGTGCCAGCAGCTTCCTAAACACCGGGGAGCTGTTTTTT
CDR3 protein: CASSFLNTGELFF
clone size: many
V gene: TRBV7-2
D gene: .
CDR3 length: 13
J gene: TRBJ2-2

CDR3 DNA: TGTGCCAGCTCGGGAGTCCGGGACGCCGTCGAAAAACTGTTTTTT
CDR3 protein: CASSGVRDAVEKLFF
clone size: many
V gene: TRBV2
D gene: .
CDR3 length: 15
J gene: TRBJ1-4

CDR3 DNA: TGTGCCAGCAGCTATGGACAGGGGGCCAATCAGCCCCAGCATTTT
CDR3 protein: CASSYGQGANQPQHF
clone size: many
V gene: TRBV5-6
D gene: TRBD1
CDR3 length: 15
J gene: TRBJ1-5

CDR3 DNA: TGTGCCAGCAGCCGCGGGGCGGGGGTTAAAAACTACGAGCAGTACTTC
CDR3 protein: CASSRGAGVKNYEQYF
clone size: many
V gene: TRBV5-4
D gene: TRBD2
CDR3 length: 16
J gene: TRBJ2-7

CDR3 DNA: TGCGCCAGCAGCCTAACCGGGACAGGGGGTCGGGATGGCTACACCTTC
CDR3 protein: CASSLTGTGGRDGYTF
clone size: many
V gene: TRBV4-1
D gene: TRBD1
CDR3 length: 16
J gene: TRBJ1-2

CDR3 DNA: TGTGCCAGCAGAAGACACACCCAAGAGACCCAGTACTTC
CDR3 protein: CASRRHTQETQYF
clone size: many
V gene: TRBV7-9
D gene: .
CDR3 length: 13
J gene: TRBJ2-5

CDR3 DNA: TGTGCCAGTAGTACGGACAGCCGGACCCAGTACTTC
CDR3 protein: CASSTDSRTQYF
clone size: .
V gene: TRBV19
D gene: .
CDR3 length: 12
J gene: TRBJ2-5

CDR3 DNA: TGCGCCAGCAGCCAGGGGCCCTCGGGCTACACCTTC
CDR3 protein: CASSQGPSGYTF
clone size: many
V gene: TRBV4-1
D gene: .
CDR3 length: 12
J gene: TRBJ1-2

CDR3 DNA: TGTGCCAGCAGTTTCCCCACCAGGGGATCAGAGACCCAGTACTTC
CDR3 protein: CASSFPTRGSETQYF
clone size: many
V gene: TRBV28
D gene: .
CDR3 length: 15
J gene: TRBJ2-5

CDR3 DNA: TGTGCCAGCAGTTTAGAGTCGGGGATCCCTGCCGAGCAGTACTTC
CDR3 protein: CASSLESGIPAEQYF
clone size: many
V gene: TRBV27
D gene: .
CDR3 length: 15
J gene: TRBJ2-7

CDR3 DNA: TGTGCCAGAAAAGACAGGGGCACGGTGGGAATATCCGAGCAGTACTTC
CDR3 protein: CARKDRGTVGISEQYF
clone size: many
V gene: TRBV5-3
D gene: TRBD1
CDR3 length: 16
J gene: TRBJ2-7